This T cell receptor (beta chain) is drawn from a study of vaccination and CD4 T cells after COVID-19. Note on this clonotype: What it recognizes is unknown.

Stated treatment: roughly 10-day PBMC culture with coronavirus spike peptide pools or control peptides (ViraFEST assay). ViraFEST enlarged antigen-specific T cell populations with peptide pools and afterwards sequenced TCRs. Dates of PCR positivity, March to December 2020, preceded the US Alpha, Beta and Delta variants. Findings and limits, study-wide: Post-vaccination reactive clonotypes (median roughly 37) did not differ significantly from post-infection (around 19).

The Oncomine TCR Beta short-read assay was what sequenced the DNA obtained from cultured CD4+ T cells. Cultures of CD4+ T cells served as the source for extracting genomic DNA. TCRdb passed the PCR reads through MiXCR, listing each CDR3 protein once. The table lists approximately 10,000 distinct CDR3 sequences, under 60% of them singletons, with around 20% in the top ten. Germline assignment: CDR1 SEHNR and CDR2 FQNEAQ (reference sequence). The CDR3 spans 13 residues. Unmatched junction bases numbered 8, after V lost 5 bases and J lost 8 bases. J is TRBJ1-1 and V is TRBV7-9; 7 nucleotides match TRBD1. This sample comprised cultured CD4+ T cells from blood, obtained after SARS-CoV-2 vaccination. The TCR was taken from a human donor with COVID-19. The CDR3 sequence is CASSKGQRYEAFF. CDR3 coding DNA: TGTGCCAGCAGCAAGGGACAGAGATACGAAGCTTTCTTT.